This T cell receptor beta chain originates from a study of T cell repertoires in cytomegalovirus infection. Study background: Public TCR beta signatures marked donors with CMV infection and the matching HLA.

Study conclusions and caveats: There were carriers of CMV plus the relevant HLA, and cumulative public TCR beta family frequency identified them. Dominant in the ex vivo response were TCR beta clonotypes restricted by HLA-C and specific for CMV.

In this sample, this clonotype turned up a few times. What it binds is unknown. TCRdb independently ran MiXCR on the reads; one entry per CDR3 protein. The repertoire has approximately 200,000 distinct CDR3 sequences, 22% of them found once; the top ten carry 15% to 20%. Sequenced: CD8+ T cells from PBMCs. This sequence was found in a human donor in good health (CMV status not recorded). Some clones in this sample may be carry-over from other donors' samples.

The CDR3 nucleotides read TGTGCCAGCAGCCTTTCAGGAGAGAACACCGGGGAGCTGTTTTTT. It translates to CASSLSGENTGELFF. The V gene is TRBV7-3, the J gene TRBJ2-2; D uncertain. V was trimmed by 5 bases and J by 1 base, leaving 11 bases between them. Germline V gene sequence: CDR1 SGHTA, CDR2 FQGTGA. CDR3 length: 15 amino acids.